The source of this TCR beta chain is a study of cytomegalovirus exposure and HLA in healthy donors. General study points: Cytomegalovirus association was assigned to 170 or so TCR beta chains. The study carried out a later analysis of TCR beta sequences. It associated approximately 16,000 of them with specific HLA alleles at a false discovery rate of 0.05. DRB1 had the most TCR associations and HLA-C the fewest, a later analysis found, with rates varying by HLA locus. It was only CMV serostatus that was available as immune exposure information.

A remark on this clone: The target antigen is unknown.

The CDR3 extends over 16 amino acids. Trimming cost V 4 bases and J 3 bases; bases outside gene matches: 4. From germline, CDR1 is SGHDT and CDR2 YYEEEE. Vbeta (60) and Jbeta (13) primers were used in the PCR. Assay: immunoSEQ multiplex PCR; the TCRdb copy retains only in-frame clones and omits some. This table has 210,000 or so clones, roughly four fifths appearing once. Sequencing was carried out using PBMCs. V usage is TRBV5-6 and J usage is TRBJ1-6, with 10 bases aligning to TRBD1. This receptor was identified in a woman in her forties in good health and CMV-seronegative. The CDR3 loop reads CASSPGQGVYNSPLHF. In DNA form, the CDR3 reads TGTGCCAGCAGCCCCGGACAGGGGGTCTATAATTCACCCCTCCACTTT.